This T cell receptor (beta chain) was documented in a study of blood T cell repertoires in COVID-19. Study background: PBMCs, B-cell-depleted T cells, or T cells provided the cDNA or gDNA that made up the material.

The repertoire was sequenced with immunoSEQ multiplex PCR; TCRdb's copy has only in-frame clones and lacks some. The sample lists 360,000 or so clones; roughly 91% were seen once. Recovered participants had two consecutive negative NP/OP PCR tests, healthcare professional clearance, or symptom resolution. Germline CDR1 is LGHNT and CDR2 is FRNRAP. This CDR3 comprises 13 residues. Trimming took 4 bases from V and 3 from J, leaving 9 bases between them. The sample was PBMCs or T cells enriched from blood (not recorded which). The rearrangement joins TRBV12-5 to TRBJ1-2; D gene uncertain. This TCR came from a woman aged 25-40 years who had recovered from COVID-19. The chain's CDR3 is CASGSQRHYGYTF. Here the CDR3 DNA reads TGTGCTAGTGGTTCTCAGAGGCACTATGGCTACACCTTC.